A selection of T cell receptor beta chains follows, all from one sample in a study of blood T cell repertoires in COVID-19. Data came from immunoSEQ multiplex PCR; TCRdb stores just in-frame clones and leaves some out. The sample contains approximately 270,000 clones, around 86% of which appear only once. Sequenced: peripheral blood. The receptors were gathered from a man aged 35 to 55 with active or convalescent COVID-19. CDR3s include the opening cysteine and the closing phenylalanine or tryptophan. A D gene is named only where the DNA matches it firmly. Clone sizes are given selectively: once, few, many, or a class where the clone is expanded.

V gene: TRBV2
D gene: NA
clone size: few
J gene: TRBJ2-6
CDR3 protein: CASSSRQSGANVLTF
CDR3 DNA: TGTGCCAGCAGTTCCAGACAGTCTGGGGCCAACGTCCTGACTTTC

V gene: TRBV19
D gene: TRBD1
clone size: NA
J gene: TRBJ2-5
CDR3 protein: CASSDLRGRRETQYF
CDR3 DNA: TGTGCCAGTAGTGATCTCAGGGGGCGAAGGGAGACCCAGTACTTC

V gene: TRBV10-1
D gene: NA
clone size: NA
J gene: TRBJ1-1
CDR3 protein: CASSGPDTEAFF
CDR3 DNA: TGCGCCAGCAGTGGCCCGGACACTGAAGCTTTCTTT

V gene: TRBV6-1
D gene: NA
clone size: NA
J gene: TRBJ2-3
CDR3 protein: CASSEWQNTDTQYF
CDR3 DNA: TGTGCCAGCAGTGAATGGCAGAACACAGATACGCAGTATTTT

V gene: TRBV5-4
D gene: NA
clone size: NA
J gene: TRBJ2-1
CDR3 protein: CASSLGLSSYNEQFF
CDR3 DNA: TGTGCCAGCAGCTTGGGACTAAGCTCCTACAATGAGCAGTTCTTC

V gene: TRBV7-2
D gene: TRBD2
clone size: NA
J gene: TRBJ2-1
CDR3 protein: CASSPGTSGYNEQFF
CDR3 DNA: TGTGCCAGCAGCCCCGGGACTAGCGGCTACAATGAGCAGTTCTTC

V gene: TRBV10-1
D gene: TRBD2
clone size: NA
J gene: TRBJ2-1
CDR3 protein: CASSESGTSGYNEQFF
CDR3 DNA: TGCGCCAGCAGTGAGTCTGGGACTAGCGGATACAATGAGCAGTTCTTC

V gene: TRBV28
D gene: NA
clone size: NA
J gene: TRBJ1-6
CDR3 protein: CASSFPYSPLHF
CDR3 DNA: TGTGCCAGCAGTTTTCCCTATTCACCCCTCCACTTT

V gene: TRBV25-1
D gene: NA
clone size: NA
J gene: TRBJ1-4
CDR3 protein: CASSESGTQFNEKLFF
CDR3 DNA: TGTGCCAGCAGTGAAAGTGGCACGCAGTTTAATGAAAAACTGTTTTTT

V gene: TRBV6-5
D gene: NA
clone size: NA
J gene: TRBJ1-1
CDR3 protein: CASTDGSTEAFF
CDR3 DNA: TGTGCCAGCACCGACGGGAGTACTGAAGCTTTCTTT

V gene: TRBV12-3/TRBV12-4
D gene: NA
clone size: NA
J gene: TRBJ2-5
CDR3 protein: CASSYREEETQYF
CDR3 DNA: TGTGCCAGCAGTTACAGAGAAGAAGAGACCCAGTACTTC

V gene: TRBV7-3
D gene: NA
clone size: NA
J gene: TRBJ2-7
CDR3 protein: CASSLTGREQYF
CDR3 DNA: TGTGCCAGCAGCTTAACTGGGCGCGAGCAGTACTTC

V gene: TRBV12-3/TRBV12-4
D gene: NA
clone size: NA
J gene: TRBJ2-3
CDR3 protein: CASSLVLLDTQYF
CDR3 DNA: TGTGCCAGCAGTTTAGTTCTGTTAGATACGCAGTATTTT

V gene: TRBV4-1
D gene: NA
clone size: NA
J gene: TRBJ1-6
CDR3 protein: CARSRPRGEESPLHF
CDR3 DNA: TGCGCCCGCAGCCGCCCCCGGGGGGAGGAATCACCCCTCCACTTT

V gene: TRBV10-3
D gene: NA
clone size: few
J gene: TRBJ1-1
CDR3 protein: CAPQGKALNTEAFF
CDR3 DNA: TGTGCCCCTCAGGGGAAGGCCCTGAACACTGAAGCTTTCTTT

V gene: TRBV6-5
D gene: TRBD1
clone size: once
J gene: TRBJ2-5
CDR3 protein: CASSYKTGKGQYF
CDR3 DNA: TGTGCCAGCAGTTACAAGACAGGGAAGGGCCAGTACTTC

V gene: TRBV29-1
D gene: NA
clone size: once
J gene: TRBJ1-5
CDR3 protein: CSVANSLAPNQPQHF
CDR3 DNA: TGCAGCGTTGCAAATAGCTTAGCACCTAATCAGCCCCAGCATTTT

V gene: TRBV7-8
D gene: TRBD2
clone size: NA
J gene: TRBJ2-5
CDR3 protein: CASSFSSGSEETQYF
CDR3 DNA: TGTGCCAGCAGCTTCTCTAGCGGGAGTGAAGAGACCCAGTACTTC

V gene: TRBV19
D gene: NA
clone size: NA
J gene: TRBJ1-1
CDR3 protein: CASSTYATGHNNTEAFF
CDR3 DNA: TGTGCCAGTAGTACCTACGCAACGGGACACAATAACACTGAAGCTTTCTTT

V gene: TRBV5-4
D gene: TRBD1
clone size: NA
J gene: TRBJ2-7
CDR3 protein: CASSSNRDSRYEQYF
CDR3 DNA: TGTGCCAGCAGCTCTAATAGGGACAGTCGGTACGAGCAGTACTTC

V gene: TRBV7-2
D gene: NA
clone size: NA
J gene: TRBJ2-5
CDR3 protein: CASSLGYQARETQYF
CDR3 DNA: TGTGCCAGCAGCTTAGGATACCAGGCCCGGGAGACCCAGTACTTC

V gene: TRBV2
D gene: TRBD1
clone size: NA
J gene: TRBJ1-6
CDR3 protein: CASSEDRGMFSPLHF
CDR3 DNA: TGTGCCAGCAGTGAGGACAGGGGGATGTTTTCACCCCTCCACTTT

V gene: TRBV5-4
D gene: TRBD1
clone size: NA
J gene: TRBJ2-7
CDR3 protein: CASSLQGFVHEQYF
CDR3 DNA: TGTGCCAGCAGTTTACAGGGGTTTGTCCACGAGCAGTACTTC

V gene: TRBV5-4
D gene: NA
clone size: NA
J gene: TRBJ2-7
CDR3 protein: CASSLGQSYEQYF
CDR3 DNA: TGTGCCAGCAGCTTGGGCCAGTCCTACGAGCAGTACTTC

V gene: TRBV6-1
D gene: NA
clone size: NA
J gene: TRBJ2-1
CDR3 protein: CASSEWAGQALNNEQFF
CDR3 DNA: TGTGCCAGCAGTGAATGGGCGGGGCAGGCCTTAAACAATGAGCAGTTCTTC

V gene: TRBV25-1
D gene: NA
clone size: NA
J gene: TRBJ2-7
CDR3 protein: CASMNGFYEQYF
CDR3 DNA: TGTGCCAGCATGAACGGTTTTTACGAGCAGTACTTC

V gene: TRBV5-1
D gene: TRBD1
clone size: NA
J gene: TRBJ1-2
CDR3 protein: CASSSQGRREGATF
CDR3 DNA: TGCGCCAGCAGCTCCCAGGGGCGGCGTGAGGGGGCCACCTTC

V gene: TRBV4-1
D gene: TRBD2
clone size: NA
J gene: TRBJ2-1
CDR3 protein: CASSQARTSADNEQFF
CDR3 DNA: TGCGCCAGCAGCCAAGCTCGGACTAGCGCTGACAATGAGCAGTTCTTC

V gene: TRBV5-1
D gene: TRBD1
clone size: NA
J gene: TRBJ2-1
CDR3 protein: CASSLFSRGQNEQFF
CDR3 DNA: TGCGCCAGCAGCTTGTTTAGCAGGGGGCAGAATGAGCAGTTCTTC

V gene: TRBV7-9
D gene: NA
clone size: once
J gene: TRBJ1-2
CDR3 protein: CASSFSDYGYTF
CDR3 DNA: TGTGCCAGCAGCTTCAGTGACTATGGCTACACCTTC

V gene: TRBV28
D gene: NA
clone size: NA
J gene: TRBJ2-3
CDR3 protein: CASSSSTWRGQADTQYF
CDR3 DNA: TGTGCCAGCAGTTCCTCGACCTGGCGGGGGCAGGCAGATACGCAGTATTTT

V gene: TRBV28
D gene: NA
clone size: once
J gene: TRBJ2-1
CDR3 protein: CASSPFAGSSYNEQFF
CDR3 DNA: TGTGCCAGCAGTCCCTTCGCGGGGAGCTCCTACAATGAGCAGTTCTTC

V gene: TRBV28
D gene: NA
clone size: NA
J gene: TRBJ1-1
CDR3 protein: CASGLWTQAFF
CDR3 DNA: TGTGCCAGCGGGTTATGGACTCAAGCTTTCTTT

V gene: TRBV2
D gene: TRBD1
clone size: NA
J gene: TRBJ2-5
CDR3 protein: CASSEIRGTGGETQYF
CDR3 DNA: TGTGCCAGCAGTGAAATCCGAGGGACAGGGGGCGAGACCCAGTACTTC

V gene: TRBV28
D gene: TRBD1
clone size: few
J gene: TRBJ1-4
CDR3 protein: CASSHPGTGYEKLFF
CDR3 DNA: TGTGCCAGCAGTCACCCCGGGACAGGGTATGAAAAACTGTTTTTT

V gene: TRBV4-1
D gene: TRBD2
clone size: NA
J gene: TRBJ2-2
CDR3 protein: CASSPPGLAGTGELFF
CDR3 DNA: TGCGCCAGCAGCCCGCCGGGACTAGCGGGGACCGGGGAGCTGTTTTTT

V gene: TRBV28
D gene: TRBD1
clone size: NA
J gene: TRBJ2-7
CDR3 protein: CASRQTGNSYEQYF
CDR3 DNA: TGTGCCAGCAGACAGACAGGGAACTCCTACGAGCAGTACTTC

V gene: TRBV19
D gene: TRBD1
clone size: NA
J gene: TRBJ1-2
CDR3 protein: CASIAGQGGYGYTF
CDR3 DNA: TGTGCCAGTATCGCCGGACAGGGCGGCTATGGCTACACCTTC

V gene: TRBV19
D gene: NA
clone size: NA
J gene: TRBJ2-3
CDR3 protein: CASSIGHQSTDTQYF
CDR3 DNA: TGTGCCAGTAGTATAGGGCACCAGTCCACAGATACGCAGTATTTT

V gene: TRBV6-5
D gene: NA
clone size: NA
J gene: TRBJ2-3
CDR3 protein: CASGLKGDTQYF
CDR3 DNA: TGTGCCAGCGGCCTGAAGGGGGATACGCAGTATTTT

V gene: TRBV9
D gene: NA
clone size: NA
J gene: TRBJ1-2
CDR3 protein: CASSSRLEASYEGYTF
CDR3 DNA: TGTGCCAGCAGCAGCCGACTGGAGGCCAGCTATGAGGGCTACACCTTC

V gene: TRBV28
D gene: TRBD1
clone size: few
J gene: TRBJ2-1
CDR3 protein: CASSSVTGQALLGEQFF
CDR3 DNA: TGTGCCAGCAGTAGCGTTACGGGACAGGCCCTGCTCGGTGAGCAGTTCTTC